Below, 3 T cell receptor beta chains from the same sample are listed, as sequenced in a study of CD8+ T cells in alopecia areata. Documented treatment: oral pan-JAK inhibitor, 5-10 mg twice daily. TCR sequencing used cDNA made by reverse transcription of extracted RNA. Sequenced by immunoSEQ multiplex PCR; TCRdb stores in-frame clones only, minus some. The table lists tens of thousands of clones, roughly 89% of them singletons. Sequencing used CD8+ T cells sorted from blood, obtained at week 24, from a patient treated with tofacitinib. These TCRs come from a human donor with alopecia areata.

To note about this clone: Other nucleotide sequences from this sample produce the same CDR3. The chain uses TRBV30 and TRBJ2-1; 7 nucleotides match TRBD1. The V gene's germline CDR1 is GTSNPN and CDR2 SVGIG (reference sequence). The CDR3 length is 14 residues. V shed 2 bases and J 0 bases; nucleotides not matched to a gene: 1. As DNA, the CDR3 is TGTGCCTGGAGTACAGGGGTCTCCTACAATGAGCAGTTCTTC. It specifies CAWSTGVSYNEQFF.

V gene TRBV13 combines with J gene TRBJ2-1; TRBD2 might be the D (6 bases). V was pared by 1 base and J by 4 bases, with 23 bases between. The CDR3 consists of 19 residues. Per the germline V gene, CDR1 is PRHDT and CDR2 is FYEKMQ (reference sequence). CDR3 protein: CASSLEEATQAGPYNEQFF. CDR3 bases: TGTGCCAGCAGCTTAGAGGAGGCCACTCAGGCGGGGCCGTACAATGAGCAGTTCTTC.

This clone was found once. The V call is TRBV27, the J call TRBJ2-7, with D perhaps TRBD2 (5 bases). This CDR3 spans 16 amino acids. Germline V CDR1 and CDR2: MNHEY, SMNVEV (reference sequence). Trimming stripped 5 bases from V and 5 bases from J, with 22 bases between. The CDR3 nucleotides are TGTGCCAGCAGTCCTCAACACGGGGTCCCCATGGACGAGCAGTACTTC. It is translated as CASSPQHGVPMDEQYF.